The text below deals with one TCR beta chain. This sample was taken from a study of cytomegalovirus exposure and HLA in healthy donors. PCR amplification relied on 60 Vbeta primers (plus 13 Jbeta primers). Sequenced by immunoSEQ multiplex PCR; TCRdb stores in-frame clones only, minus some. Its clone listing holds approximately 170,000 clones. Germline CDR1 is MGHRA and CDR2 is YSYEKL. This CDR3 is 13 amino acids long. V shed 4 bases, J shed 4 bases, and the junction held 1 base outside the gene matches. Sequenced material: PBMCs. The rearrangement links TRBV4-1 to TRBJ1-2; 9 bases agree with TRBD1. This clonotype originated in a woman younger than 35 in good health and CMV-seropositive. The CDR3 region is CASSPDRGYGYTF. The CDR3 DNA follows: TGCGCCAGCAGCCCGGACAGGGGCTATGGCTACACCTTC.